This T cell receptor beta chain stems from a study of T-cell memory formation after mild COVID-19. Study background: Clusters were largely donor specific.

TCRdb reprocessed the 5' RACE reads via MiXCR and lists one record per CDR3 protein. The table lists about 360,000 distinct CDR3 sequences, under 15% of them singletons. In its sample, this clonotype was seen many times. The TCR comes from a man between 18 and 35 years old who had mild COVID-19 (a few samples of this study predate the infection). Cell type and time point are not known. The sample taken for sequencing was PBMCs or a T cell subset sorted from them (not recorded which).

The CDR3 region is CASSLRDRGRETQYF. CDR3 DNA: TGCGCCAGCAGCTTGAGAGACAGGGGGCGAGAGACCCAGTACTTC. The gene calls are TRBV5-1 and TRBJ2-5, with 10 nucleotides matching TRBD1. The trim removed 1 base at V and 4 bases at J, leaving 4 bases unmatched. Germline assignment: CDR1 SGHRS and CDR2 YFSETQ. This CDR3 has 15 amino acids.